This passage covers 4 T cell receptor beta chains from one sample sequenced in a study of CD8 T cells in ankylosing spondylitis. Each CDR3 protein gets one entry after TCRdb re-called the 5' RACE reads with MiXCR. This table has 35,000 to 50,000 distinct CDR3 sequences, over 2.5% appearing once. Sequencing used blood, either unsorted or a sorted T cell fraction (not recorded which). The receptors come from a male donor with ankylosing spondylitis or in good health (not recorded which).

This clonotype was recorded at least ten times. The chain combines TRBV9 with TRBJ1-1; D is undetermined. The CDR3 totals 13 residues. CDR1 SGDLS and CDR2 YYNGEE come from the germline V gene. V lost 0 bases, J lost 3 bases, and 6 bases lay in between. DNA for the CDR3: TGTGCCAGCAGCGTAGCTATGGACACTGAAGCTTTCTTT. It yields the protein CASSVAMDTEAFF.

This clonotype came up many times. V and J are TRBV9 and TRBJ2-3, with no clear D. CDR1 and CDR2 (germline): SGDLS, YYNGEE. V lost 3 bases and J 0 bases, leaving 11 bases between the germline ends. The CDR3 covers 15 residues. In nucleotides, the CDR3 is TGTGCCAGCAGCGGTGGGCCTAGAAGCACAGATACGCAGTATTTT. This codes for CASSGGPRSTDTQYF.

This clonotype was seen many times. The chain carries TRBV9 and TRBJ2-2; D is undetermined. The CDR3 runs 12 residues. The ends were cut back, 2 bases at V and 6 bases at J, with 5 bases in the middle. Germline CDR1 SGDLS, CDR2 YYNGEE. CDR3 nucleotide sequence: TGTGCCAGCAGCGTTGCAGCCGGGGAGCTGTTTTTT. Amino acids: CASSVAAGELFF.

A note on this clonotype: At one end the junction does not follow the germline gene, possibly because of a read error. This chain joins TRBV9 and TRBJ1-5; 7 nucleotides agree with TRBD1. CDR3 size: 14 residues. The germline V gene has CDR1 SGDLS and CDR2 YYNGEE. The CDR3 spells CASSVAAGGQPQRF. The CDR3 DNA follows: TGTGCCAGCAGCGTAGCGGCAGGGGGTCAGCCCCAGCGTTTT.